The clone carrying this T cell receptor (beta chain) was observed at least ten times. Its antigen is unidentified. Individual cDNA molecules received unique molecular identifiers. One entry per CDR3 protein results from TCRdb running MiXCR on the 5' RACE reads. The sample holds tens of thousands of distinct CDR3 sequences; 5.5% to 8% are singletons and the top ten take about 25%. The record originates from a study of early T cells in non-severe SARS-CoV-2 infection. For the study at large: Whole-blood bulk RNA, unsorted, was sequenced, and chains were unpaired.

Overall study results and limits: Reliance on VDJdb matching favored anti-spike CD8 responses; private and CD4 specificities were missed.

This CDR3 region has 14 residues. J was trimmed by 3 bases and V by 3 bases; bases with no gene match: 2. The germline V gene has CDR1 LGHNA and CDR2 YSLEER. The TCR sequence derives from an adult who was a healthcare worker with PCR-confirmed SARS-CoV-2 infection or an uninfected control (not recorded which). The chain combines TRBV4-3 with TRBJ2-3; 8 nucleotides match TRBD1. The source material was whole blood, sampled at baseline. The CDR3 is CASSHRQGTDTQYF. In DNA form, the CDR3 reads TGCGCCAGCAGCCACCGACAGGGGACAGATACGCAGTATTTT.